This entry features one T cell receptor (beta chain) sequence. This clonotype was seen many times. The target of this receptor is not known. Qualities for individual bases were not recorded, and no much larger clone is one base off. Sequenced using an Illumina NovaSeq 6000. TCRalpha and TCRbeta cDNA libraries were constructed by 5'RACE with constant-segment primers, with sample barcodes and unique molecular identifiers being introduced. RNA was extracted from every sample with Trizol reagent. Library amplification was performed in two PCR steps, and a second sample barcode and Illumina TruSeq adapters were introduced in the second step. Libraries were sequenced on an Illumina NovaSeq with 2 x 150 bp paired-end reads. The original pipeline was this. The reads were demultiplexed and collapsed into UMI-guided consensus sequences using migec v1.2.7. Using mixcr v2.1.11, UMI consensuses were aligned to TRA and TRB V and J templates and then assembled into clonotypes. Expanded or contracted clonotypes were those called significant by both edgeR and NoisET, with noise models trained on biological replicates. edgeR calls used a false discovery rate-adjusted p below 0.01 and a log2 fold-change threshold of 1. As an exploratory analysis of dynamics, PCA with hierarchical clustering was applied to max-normalized trajectories of the 1000 most abundant clonotypes. Separately sequenced CD4+ and CD8+ repertoires were used to assign the CD4 or CD8 phenotype of responding clones. TCRdb reprocessed the public reads (quality trimming at Q25 with fastp, clone calling with MiXCR) and kept in-frame beta chains. Rows with one shared CDR3 protein collapse into an entry with the most common genes and DNA. The V and J calls were not made by the authors but by TCRdb's processing. This sample has 150,000 to 200,000 distinct CDR3 sequences in its table, and under 14% of those were observed once. In total, the top ten clones hold 3.5% to 4% of the sample.

This record comes from a study of T-cell memory formation after mild COVID-19 (dated by TCRdb to the early 2020s). For the wider study: TCR sequence clusters from the two donors were found to be largely donor specific. Two young, previously healthy adult volunteers made up the cohort, one male and one female. In a couple of donors, T-cell clones that expanded and contracted after mild COVID-19 were followed by sequencing TCRalpha and TCRbeta repertoires longitudinally.

The CDR3, cysteine through phenylalanine, is 13 amino acids long. Here the CDR3 DNA is all that survives: 39 bases in frame from base 1. V is cut by 2 bases and J by 11 bases, and the space between the germline ends is 10 bases. Per the germline V gene, SGHTA is the CDR1 and FQGNSA is the CDR2. What the authors observed across the whole study: The study covered only a couple of mild cases, and larger cohorts including severe cases with pre-infection samples were considered necessary. Clones that contracted from day 15 to 85 showed balanced CD4/CD8 phenotypes, whereas a second wave of clones that expanded from day 15 to 37 leaned towards CD4+. Contracting CD4+ clones appeared mostly in the CM and EM memory subsets, whereas CD8+ clones were enriched in EMRA. Whether the second-wave clones peaking on day 37 were SARS-CoV-2 specific was not confirmed. Some responding clones were found in pre-infection memory, which suggests that pre-existing cross-reactive memory T cells took part in the SARS-CoV-2 response.

PBMCs were isolated by Ficoll-Paque density gradient centrifugation. This sequence originates from a man aged 18 to 29 who had mild COVID-19 (a few samples of this study predate the infection). The sample titles of this study are shuffled in the database, so cell type and time point are left out; the donor was told from shared clones. Sequenced input: PBMCs or a T cell subset sorted from them (not recorded which). This chain joins TRBV7-2 to TRBJ1-6, with no confident D gene call. The CDR3 reads as follows: CASSLTTAPPLHF. The DNA sequence reads TGTGCCAGCAGCTTAACAACCGCCCCACCCCTCCACTTT. The CDR3, completed at both ends by the reference TRBV7-2 and TRBJ1-6 genes, gives the full variable domain GAGVSQSPSNKVTEKGKDVELRCDPISGHTALYWYRQSLGQGLEFLIYFQGNSAPDKSGLPSDRFSAERTGGSVSTLTIQRTQQEDSAVYLCASSLTTAPPLHFGNGTRLTVT.